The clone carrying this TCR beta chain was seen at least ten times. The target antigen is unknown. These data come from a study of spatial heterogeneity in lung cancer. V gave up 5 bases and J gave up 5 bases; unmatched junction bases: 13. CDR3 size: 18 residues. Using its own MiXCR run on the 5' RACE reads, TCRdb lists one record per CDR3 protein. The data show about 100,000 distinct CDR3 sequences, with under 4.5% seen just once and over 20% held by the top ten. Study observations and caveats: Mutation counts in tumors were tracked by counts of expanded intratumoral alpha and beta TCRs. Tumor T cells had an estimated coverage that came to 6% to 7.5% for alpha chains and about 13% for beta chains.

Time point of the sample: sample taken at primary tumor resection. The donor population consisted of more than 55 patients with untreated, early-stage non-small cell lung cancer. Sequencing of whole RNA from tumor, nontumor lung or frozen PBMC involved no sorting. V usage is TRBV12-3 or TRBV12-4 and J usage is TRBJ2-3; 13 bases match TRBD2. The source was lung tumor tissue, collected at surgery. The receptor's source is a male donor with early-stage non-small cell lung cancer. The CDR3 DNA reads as TGTGCCAGCAGTCCCCGGACTAGCGGGAGACATGTGGAAGATACGCAGTATTTT. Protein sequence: CASSPRTSGRHVEDTQYF.